The 8 T cell receptor beta chains below come from one sample, sequenced in a study of T cell repertoires in cytomegalovirus infection. TCRdb fed the reads into MiXCR, producing one record per CDR3 protein. The data hold 300,000 to 400,000 distinct CDR3 sequences, with approximately 9.5% observed a single time. Sequenced input: PBMCs. The receptors were gathered from a human donor in good health (CMV status not recorded). Some clones in this sample may be carry-over from other donors' samples.

The gene calls are TRBV20-1 and TRBJ2-7; D tentatively fits TRBD1 or TRBD2 (5 bases each). The V gene's germline CDR1 is DFQATT and CDR2 SNEGSKA (reference sequence). This CDR3 region has 15 residues. With 1 base removed from V and 4 bases from J, the gap between germline ends came to 17 bases. The CDR3 DNA reads as TGCAGTGCTAGAGCGGGACCCCTCTCCAATTACGAGCAGTACTTC. Its translation: CSARAGPLSNYEQYF.

This clonotype turned up a few times. This sequence joins TRBV10-3 and TRBJ2-7; D is undetermined. Deletions cut 8 bases from V and 4 bases from J, with 9 bases between. The CDR3 has 11 residues. Germline lookup yields CDR1 ENHRY and CDR2 SYGVKD. This chain's CDR3 is CAIGAGYEQYF. The DNA for the CDR3 is TGTGCCATCGGCGCAGGTTACGAGCAGTACTTC.

The rearrangement joins TRBV24-1 to TRBJ1-3, with a possible D match to TRBD1 (5 bases). There are 15 residues in the CDR3. From germline, CDR1 is KGHDR and CDR2 SFDVKD. The V end was cut by 5 bases, the J end by 1 base, with 11 bases between. CDR3 loop: CATSGSRVSGNTIYF. CDR3 coding DNA: TGTGCCACCAGTGGTTCCAGGGTTTCTGGAAACACCATATATTTT.

The chain links TRBV27 to TRBJ2-1; 13 bases are shared with TRBD2. Trimming cost V 5 bases and J 3 bases; bases outside gene matches: 16. The CDR3 is 20 residues long. Looked up from germline, CDR1 is MNHEY and CDR2 is SMNVEV (reference sequence). CDR3 amino acids: CASSLRRTSGSPFDYNEQFF. Here the CDR3 DNA reads TGTGCCAGCAGTCTCCGACGGACTAGCGGGAGTCCCTTTGACTACAATGAGCAGTTCTTC.

CDR3 amino acids: CASRPPGLAGHNEQFF. The DNA of the CDR3 is TGTGCCAGCAGACCCCCGGGACTAGCGGGCCACAATGAGCAGTTCTTC. J is TRBJ2-1 and V is TRBV28; 12 bases agree with TRBD2. The CDR3 loop spans 16 amino acids. Germline V gene data show CDR1 as MDHEN and CDR2 as SYDVKM. The V segment lost 6 bases and the J segment 5 bases; nucleotides outside the gene matches: 8.

At least ten counts were recorded for this clonotype. The J gene is TRBJ1-2, the V gene TRBV7-2; D possibly corresponds to TRBD1 (5 bases). The length of the CDR3 is 15 residues. Germline lookup yields CDR1 SGHTA and CDR2 FQGNSA. The V end was cut by 2 bases, the J end by 6 bases, with 16 bases between. The CDR3 DNA is TGTGCCAGCAGCTTACGCGGTGGGGCGGGGGATGGCTACACCTTC. Protein: CASSLRGGAGDGYTF.

This clonotype was counted a few times. This CDR3 reads CASSSGTSGGARYEQFF. DNA for the CDR3: TGTGCCAGCAGCTCCGGGACTAGCGGGGGGGCGAGGTATGAGCAGTTCTTC. The chain joins TRBV5-4 to TRBJ2-1, with TRBD2 identical over 16 bases. Trimming at V came to 3 bases and at J to 8 bases, leaving 8 bases not matched to a gene. Germline V gene data show CDR1 as SGHNT and CDR2 as YYREEE (reference sequence). The CDR3 runs 17 residues. The whole variable domain, filled in from reference TRBV5-4 and TRBJ2-1, reads ETGVTQSPTHLIKTRGQQVTLRCSSQSGHNTVSWYQQALGQGPQFIFQYYREEENGRGNFPPRFSGLQFPNYSSELNVNALELDDSALYLCASSSGTSGGARYEQFFGPGTRLTVL.

This clonotype was counted at least ten times. This rearrangement joins TRBV6-1 to TRBJ2-7; 9 bases fit TRBD1. CDR1 is MNHNS and CDR2 is SASEGT in the germline V gene. CDR3 length: 15 residues. J lost 5 bases, V lost 0 bases, and 5 bases had no gene match. CDR3 sequence reads: CASSEATGGVNEQYF. CDR3 coding DNA: TGTGCCAGCAGTGAAGCCACAGGGGGCGTTAACGAGCAGTACTTC.